One T cell receptor beta chain is described in this entry. Its antigen is unidentified. Generated by immunoSEQ multiplex PCR, the TCRdb table keeps only in-frame clones and is missing some. The table lists 410,000 or so clones, over 75% of them singletons. This CDR3 spans 16 amino acids. V was clipped by 0 bases and J by 5 bases, with 18 bases between them. The entry originates in a study of Ad26.COV2.S vaccination and SARS-CoV-2 variants. Regarding treatment: roughly 20 received Ad26.COV2.S at low or high dose, single or two shots; a few received placebo; per-sample allocation not given. Following the first vaccine or placebo injection, samples were taken on day 63. General study points: Comparability of non-spike TCR breadth was observed across vaccine and placebo recipients.

This chain links TRBV5-3 with TRBJ2-7; D could derive from TRBD1 or TRBD2 (6 bases each). TRBV5-3 is filed as an ORF, its function uncertain. Source: peripheral blood, taken in a trial of Ad26.COV2.S vaccine versus placebo. The sequence was obtained from a person between 18 and 65 years old who received the Ad26.COV2.S COVID-19 vaccine or a placebo. CDR3 amino acids: CARSLGLGGQVHEQYF. CDR3 in DNA: TGTGCCAGAAGCTTGGGATTGGGGGGCCAGGTCCACGAGCAGTACTTC.